This TCR beta chain was documented in a study of blood T cell repertoires in COVID-19. Background on the study: Donors in the United States, Italy and Spain gave samples during acute or convalescent COVID-19. Sources were T cells, B-cell-depleted T cells, or PBMCs; the material itself was cDNA or gDNA.

V was cut by 2 bases and J by 4 bases, with 12 bases left in between. This CDR3 has 16 residues. Germline CDR1 SGHTA, CDR2 FQGNSA. As originally analysed: The authors estimated nucleated cell counts from reference gene primer amplification. Sequencing used immunoSEQ multiplex PCR; TCRdb keeps in-frame clones, though not all of them. The V and J calls and clone size are taken from that table; D and trimming were inferred from the DNA. Among approximately 200,000 clones listed, under 90% were seen once. The clonotype comes from a man aged 50-60 years with acute or convalescent COVID-19. Sequences were obtained from peripheral blood. The chain employs TRBV7-2 and TRBJ1-6; D unclear. The chain's CDR3 is CASSLTVAGYNSPLHF. For the CDR3, the DNA is TGTGCCAGCAGCTTAACGGTCGCGGGGTATAATTCACCCCTCCACTTT.